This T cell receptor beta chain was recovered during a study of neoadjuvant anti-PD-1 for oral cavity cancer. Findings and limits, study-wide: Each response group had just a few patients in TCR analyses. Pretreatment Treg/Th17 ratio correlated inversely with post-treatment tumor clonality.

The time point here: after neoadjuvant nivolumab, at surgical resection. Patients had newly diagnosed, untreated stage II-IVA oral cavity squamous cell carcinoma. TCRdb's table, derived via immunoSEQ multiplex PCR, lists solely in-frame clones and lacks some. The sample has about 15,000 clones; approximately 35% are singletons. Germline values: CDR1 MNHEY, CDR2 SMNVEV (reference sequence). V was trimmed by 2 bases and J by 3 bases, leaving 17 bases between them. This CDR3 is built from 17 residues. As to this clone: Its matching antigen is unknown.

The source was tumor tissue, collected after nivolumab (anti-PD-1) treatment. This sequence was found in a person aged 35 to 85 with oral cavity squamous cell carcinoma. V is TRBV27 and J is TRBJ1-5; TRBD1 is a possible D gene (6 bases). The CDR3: CASSLSGGRDPNQPQHF. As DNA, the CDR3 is TGTGCCAGCAGTTTAAGCGGGGGGCGAGATCCCAATCAGCCCCAGCATTTT.